The T cell receptor beta chain under discussion was sequenced for a study of regulatory T cells in long-lasting Graves disease. Regarding time point: newly diagnosed GD, antithyroid drugs for less than 3 months. PBMCs provided the RNA from which the TCR library was made. Construction of TCR beta libraries relied on iRepertoire HTBI primers and on Arm-PCR targeting CDR3 regions. TCRdb re-called the multiplex PCR reads with MiXCR, one entry per CDR3 protein. The sample yields 580,000 or so distinct CDR3 sequences, 16% seen once. This same sample was also taken into another study, of T cells in Graves' hyperthyroidism and ophthalmopathy. That report notes: The model's output predicted ophthalmopathy at a median of about 5.9 months prior to onset.

The sequencing used peripheral blood mononuclear cells (PBMCs), collected at new diagnosis, from a patient treated with antithyroid drugs. This sequence originates from a man younger than 35 with Graves disease.

CDR3 region: CASSALITGGVYNEQFF. In DNA, the CDR3 is TGTGCCAGCAGTGCTCTGATAACGGGAGGGGTCTACAATGAGCAGTTCTTC. This sequence joins TRBV6-2 or TRBV6-3 and TRBJ2-1; 8 bases line up with TRBD2. The CDR3 totals 17 residues. After removal of 5 bases from V and 3 bases from J, the junction contained 12 bases not matched to a gene. Looked up from germline, CDR1 is MNHEY and CDR2 is SVGEGT.